The 22 T cell receptor beta chains below come from one sample, sequenced in a study of blood T cells in healthy people across ages. The second PCR ran about 6 to 11 cycles with a sample-barcoded 5' primer and J-beta primers. TCRdb reprocessed the 5' RACE reads via MiXCR and lists one record per CDR3 protein. The sample has 1 million or so distinct CDR3 sequences; 45% are singletons. Sequencing input: blood. These receptors were obtained from a woman aged 60-75 years in good health.

This clonotype has a handful of counts. The rearrangement uses TRBV27 and TRBJ1-5; D is ambiguous. V shed 2 bases and J shed 2 bases, with 13 bases lying between them. Germline V gene data show CDR1 as MNHEY and CDR2 as SMNVEV (reference sequence). The CDR3 length is 16 residues. CDR3 loop: CASSLEALGGNQPQHF. The DNA of the CDR3 is TGTGCCAGCAGTTTAGAGGCACTTGGCGGCAATCAGCCCCAGCATTTT.

The chain joins TRBV14 to TRBJ2-3; D call uncertain. Germline CDR1 is SGHDN and CDR2 is FVKESK. V was clipped by 0 bases and J by 5 bases, with 6 bases between them. This CDR3 has 13 amino acids. CDR3 in DNA: TGTGCCAGCAGCCAAGATCTCAAAGATACGCAGTATTTT. It is translated as CASSQDLKDTQYF.

This clonotype was seen a handful of times. The V gene is TRBV6-5, the J gene TRBJ1-2, with a possible D match to TRBD1 (5 bases). In germline, CDR1 is MNHEY, CDR2 SVGAGI. Trimming stripped 5 bases from V and 3 bases from J, with 10 bases between. This CDR3 is 13 amino acids long. The CDR3 sequence: CASSPQGYYGYTF. The CDR3 DNA follows: TGTGCCAGCAGTCCCCAGGGTTACTATGGCTACACCTTC.

The V call is TRBV12-3 or TRBV12-4, the J call TRBJ2-7, with 14 bases matching TRBD2. The CDR3 is 18 amino acids. Trimming cost V 5 bases and J 7 bases; bases outside gene matches: 16. The CDR3 DNA reads TGTGCCAGCAGTCCCTCGGGACTAGCGGGGGTCTCCTACAATGAGCAGTACTTC. It yields the protein CASSPSGLAGVSYNEQYF.

As for this clonotype: The junction does not match germline at one end; this may be a read error. The chain links TRBV11-2 to TRBJ2-7, with D perhaps given as TRBD1 or TRBD2 (5 bases each). The end of the DNA aligns better with TRBJ2-5, so the J call may be wrong. The germline V gene has CDR1 SGHAT and CDR2 FQNNGV. This CDR3 has 17 residues. The CDR3 bases are TGTGCCAGCGGCTTAGACCAAGGCCTAACTGTTGGGGGGACCCAGTACTTC. It yields the protein CASGLDQGLTVGGTQYF.

The V gene is TRBV20-1, the J gene TRBJ2-7; D is undetermined. Trimming shortened V by 6 bases and J by 6 bases, and 18 bases separated the two germline ends. This CDR3 has 13 residues. Germline values: CDR1 DFQATT, CDR2 SNEGSKA (reference sequence). Here the CDR3 DNA reads TGCAGTGCAAAAACACCTCTCCCCGTCGAGCAGTACTTC. It specifies CSAKTPLPVEQYF.

The sample holds a few counts of this clonotype. The rearrangement links TRBV6-1 to TRBJ2-5; TRBD1 agrees at 9 bases. V shed 6 bases and J 5 bases; nucleotides not matched to a gene: 13. This CDR3 comprises 16 residues. The germline V gene has CDR1 MNHNS and CDR2 SASEGT. CDR3 DNA: TGTGCCAGCAGACCCGGGACAGGGTCTAGTTTGGAGACCCAGTACTTC. Its translation: CASRPGTGSSLETQYF.

For the CDR3, the DNA is TGCGCCAGCAGCCGGCCCTCAGAGCCCCAGCATTTT. This codes for CASSRPSEPQHF. The V and J genes are TRBV4-1 and TRBJ1-5; D remains ambiguous. The CDR3 is 12 amino acids. The V gene lost 4 bases and the J gene lost 8 bases, with 9 bases spanning the gap. CDR1 MGHRA and CDR2 YSYEKL come from the germline V gene.

A few counts support this clonotype. The genes are TRBV6-1 and TRBJ2-7; TRBD2 aligns across 8 bases. The trim removed 3 bases at V and 3 bases at J, leaving 4 bases unmatched. CDR3 length: 14 residues. Germline assignment: CDR1 MNHNS and CDR2 SASEGT. Here the CDR3 reads CASSDQGLVYEQYF. Here the CDR3 DNA reads TGTGCCAGCAGTGATCAGGGACTAGTCTACGAGCAGTACTTC.

The chain couples TRBV12-3 or TRBV12-4 to TRBJ1-1, with 7 bases that match TRBD1. This CDR3 contains 14 residues. Germline trimming cut 6 bases from V and 0 bases from J; bases unmatched to any gene: 4. CDR3 sequence reads: CASSTTGLNTEAFF. The CDR3 bases are TGTGCCAGCAGCACGACAGGGTTGAACACTGAAGCTTTCTTT.

The V call is TRBV10-3, the J call TRBJ2-3; 12 bases agree with TRBD2. The CDR3 loop spans 15 amino acids. Germline loops: CDR1 ENHRY, CDR2 SYGVKD. V was clipped by 6 bases and J by 2 bases; unmatched bases: 3. This chain's CDR3 is CAISRLAGATDTQYF. Here the CDR3 DNA reads TGTGCCATCAGCCGACTAGCGGGGGCCACAGATACGCAGTATTTT.

The V and J genes are TRBV2 and TRBJ2-1; 9 nucleotides match TRBD1. In germline, CDR1 is SNHLY, CDR2 FYNNEI. This CDR3 spans 15 amino acids. V gave up 2 bases and J gave up 10 bases; unmatched junction bases: 9. In nucleotides, the CDR3 is TGTGCCAGCAGTGAAACAGGGGGCGTATCACGCGAGCAGTTCTTC. The encoded protein is CASSETGGVSREQFF.

This chain's CDR3 is CASGDLGGSTDTQYF. The CDR3 nucleotides are TGTGCTAGTGGGGATCTCGGGGGTAGCACAGATACGCAGTATTTT. The chain uses TRBV12-5 and TRBJ2-3; TRBD2 is a possible D gene (6 bases). The CDR3 totals 15 residues. Germline CDR1 reads LGHNT; CDR2 reads FRNRAP. V lost 6 bases to trimming and J lost 0 bases, with 13 bases between them.

This clonotype was counted between two and nine times. The chain couples TRBV28 to TRBJ2-7; 10 bases fit TRBD1. Germline-derived CDR1 and CDR2 are MDHEN and SYDVKM. V lost 5 bases to trimming and J lost 3 bases; unmatched junction nucleotides: 7. The CDR3 has 15 amino acids. CDR3 sequence: CASSTGGQGSYEQYF. For the CDR3, the DNA is TGTGCCAGCAGTACCGGGGGACAGGGGAGCTACGAGCAGTACTTC.

Note on this clonotype: At one of its ends the junction is not consistent with the germline gene, which may arise from a read error. The chain is built from TRBV11-2 and TRBJ2-7; D call uncertain. From germline, CDR1 is SGHAT and CDR2 FQNNGV. The CDR3 totals 15 residues. The CDR3 loop reads CASSLETQSSYVQYF. The CDR3, as DNA: TGTGCCAGCAGCTTAGAAACTCAGAGCTCCTACGTGCAGTACTTC.

This chain connects TRBV15 to TRBJ2-3, with 11 nucleotides matching TRBD2. Germline CDR1 and CDR2: LNHNV and YYDKDF (reference sequence). Germline trimming cut 5 bases from V and 2 bases from J; bases unmatched to any gene: 3. The CDR3 has 15 amino acids. This CDR3 reads CATSLAGGFTDTQYF. The CDR3, as DNA: TGTGCCACCAGCTTAGCGGGAGGGTTCACAGATACGCAGTATTTT.

This clonotype was observed a few times. This chain joins TRBV3-1 and TRBJ2-1; tentative D call: TRBD2 (6 bases). CDR1 is LGHDT, CDR2 YNNKEL, per germline (reference sequence). Trimming took 4 bases from V and 6 from J, leaving 13 bases between them. CDR3 length equals 14 residues. This CDR3 reads CASSPGVPGNEQFF. CDR3 in DNA: TGTGCCAGCAGCCCGGGGGTCCCAGGCAATGAGCAGTTCTTC.

This sequence joins TRBV12-3 or TRBV12-4 and TRBJ1-2; 9 nucleotides align to TRBD1. This CDR3 has 14 residues. V shed 3 bases, J shed 3 bases, and the junction held 2 bases outside the gene matches. The CDR3 is CASSFGTGHYGYTF. In nucleotides, the CDR3 is TGTGCCAGCAGTTTCGGGACAGGGCACTATGGCTACACCTTC.

The V call is TRBV12-3 or TRBV12-4, the J call TRBJ2-7; D gene uncertain. The CDR3 has 15 amino acids. V shed 2 bases and J shed 0 bases, with 11 bases lying between them. The CDR3 sequence is CASSLIGTSSYEQYF. For the CDR3, the DNA is TGTGCCAGCAGTTTAATCGGCACGAGCTCCTACGAGCAGTACTTC.

This clonotype appeared a few times. This chain connects TRBV27 to TRBJ1-2; the D gene is possibly TRBD1 (6 bases). This CDR3 region has 13 residues. V was clipped by 2 bases and J by 3 bases, with 7 bases between them. From germline, CDR1 is MNHEY and CDR2 SMNVEV (reference sequence). CDR3 sequence: CASSLRQDYGYTF. CDR3 DNA sequence: TGTGCCAGCAGTTTAAGACAGGACTATGGCTACACCTTC.

J is TRBJ2-5 and V is TRBV12-3 or TRBV12-4, with D perhaps TRBD2 (6 bases). V lost 8 bases and J lost 4, with 26 bases in between. This CDR3 is 17 amino acids long. CDR3 in amino acids: CASSKFVGRDGGETQYF. The CDR3 nucleotides are TGTGCCAGCTCCAAGTTCGTTGGGCGGGATGGGGGAGAGACCCAGTACTTC.

V gene TRBV4-1 combines with J gene TRBJ1-1, with a tentative D call TRBD1 (5 bases). CDR3 length: 16 amino acids. The V gene lost 0 bases and the J gene lost 0 bases, with 11 bases spanning the gap. Germline V lookup: CDR1 MGHRA, CDR2 YSYEKL. The CDR3 DNA is TGCGCCAGCAGCCAAGAACCTACGGGACTGAACACTGAAGCTTTCTTT. This gives the protein CASSQEPTGLNTEAFF.